The source of this T cell receptor (beta chain) is a study of PD-1 blockade in mismatch repair-deficient tumors. As for this clone: What it recognizes is unknown.

Produced via immunoSEQ multiplex PCR; TCRdb's table is partial and in-frame only. Of about 68,000 clones detected, more than 75% appear once; the ten largest clones hold 5% to 6.5%. CDR3 length: 13 amino acids. The ends were cut back, 6 bases at V and 1 base at J, with 10 bases in the middle. Germline loops: CDR1 SGHRS, CDR2 YFSETQ. Study-wide points: Rapid post-treatment expansion, then contraction, generally preceding radiologic response, marked tumor-resident clones.

This chain uses TRBV5-1 with TRBJ1-1, with a possible D match to TRBD1 (5 bases). The sample in question was peripheral blood, obtained 2 weeks after starting pembrolizumab. The receptor's source is an adult with mismatch repair-deficient cancer. CDR3 amino acids: CASTRDKNTEAFF. For the CDR3, the DNA is TGCGCCAGCACCAGGGATAAGAACACTGAAGCTTTCTTT.